What follows are 18 T cell receptor beta chains derived from one specimen sequenced in a study of T-cell reconstitution after alpha-beta-depleted transplantation in children. The TCRbeta library incorporated unique molecular identifiers. MiXCR, run by TCRdb on the PCR reads, gives a single entry per CDR3 protein. The table shows 140,000 to 150,000 distinct CDR3 sequences, with roughly 8.8% occurring only once. This material consisted of PBMCs, mostly from graft donor cells, taken 180 days after TCRalphabeta/CD19-depleted stem cell transplant. The receptors derive from a female patient younger than 10 who had a stem cell transplant for congenital amegakaryocytic thrombocytopenia, so the T cells may come from the graft donor.

This chain links TRBV7-9 with TRBJ1-5; a weak D match, TRBD1 (5 bases). Germline V gene sequence: CDR1 SEHNR, CDR2 FQNEAQ (reference sequence). This CDR3 is 15 amino acids long. Deletions cut 5 bases from V and 2 bases from J, with 13 bases between. CDR3 loop: CASSQGEARNQPQHF. The DNA for the CDR3 is TGTGCCAGCAGCCAAGGGGAGGCCCGCAATCAGCCCCAGCATTTT.

There are a few counts of this clonotype. The chain is built from TRBV18 and TRBJ1-4, with D perhaps matching TRBD1 (5 bases). The CDR3 consists of 15 residues. The V end lost 2 bases, the J end lost 4 bases, and 11 bases lay between the germline ends. From germline, CDR1 is KGHSH and CDR2 LQKENI. The CDR3 DNA reads TGTGCCAGCTCACCATTACGACAGCTTAATGAAAAACTGTTTTTT. The encoded protein is CASSPLRQLNEKLFF.

This chain uses TRBV10-3 with TRBJ2-3; 13 bases fit TRBD2. This CDR3 spans 19 amino acids. Trimming cost V 6 bases and J 2 bases; bases outside gene matches: 14. From germline, CDR1 is ENHRY and CDR2 SYGVKD. CDR3 nucleotides: TGTGCCATCAGCGCTCCCGGGACTAGCGGGATCGGGGTCACAGATACGCAGTATTTT. Translating gives CAISAPGTSGIGVTDTQYF.

This clonotype has a handful of counts. The rearrangement uses TRBV7-9 and TRBJ2-7; the D gene is possibly TRBD1 (6 bases). The CDR3 is made up of 14 amino acids. CDR1 and CDR2 (germline): SEHNR, FQNEAQ (reference sequence). Between the trimmed V and J ends, which lost 2 bases and 3 bases, there was a span of 11 bases. CDR3 sequence: CASSLSQGIYEQYF. The CDR3 DNA follows: TGTGCCAGCAGCTTATCACAGGGAATCTACGAGCAGTACTTC.

This chain uses TRBV10-3 with TRBJ2-3; tentative D call: TRBD1 (5 bases). Trimming pared 3 bases from V and 1 base from J, leaving 11 bases between. Germline values: CDR1 ENHRY, CDR2 SYGVKD. The CDR3 sequence is 15 residues long. CDR3 residues: CAISERGWGTDTQYF. DNA for the CDR3: TGTGCCATCAGTGAAAGGGGCTGGGGCACAGATACGCAGTATTTT.

This clonotype was recorded a few times. The V and J genes are TRBV2 and TRBJ1-6; D not certain. The CDR3 spans 11 residues. Trimming took 6 bases from V and 13 from J, leaving 10 bases between them. In germline, CDR1 is SNHLY, CDR2 FYNNEI. The CDR3 sequence: CASSNSLPLHF. CDR3 in DNA: TGTGCCAGCAGCAATAGTCTGCCCCTCCACTTT.

This clonotype was detected many times. The chain employs TRBV3-1 and TRBJ1-4; D might be TRBD1 (5 bases). Trimming cost V 4 bases and J 7 bases, with 16 bases left between them. Germline loops: CDR1 LGHDT, CDR2 YNNKEL (reference sequence). This CDR3 has 15 residues. The CDR3 DNA sequence: TGTGCCAGCAGCCGTGAGCCCGGGACCCTTGAAAAACTGTTTTTT. Its protein product is CASSREPGTLEKLFF.

This clonotype was seen repeatedly, ten times or more. V usage is TRBV12-3 or TRBV12-4 and J usage is TRBJ2-7; 10 nucleotides line up with TRBD2. CDR3 length equals 17 residues. With 6 bases clipped from V and 4 bases from J, the junction kept 15 bases outside the gene matches. This CDR3 reads CASSRRGPGLAEYEQYF. As DNA, the CDR3 is TGTGCCAGCAGCCGTAGGGGACCTGGACTAGCGGAGTACGAGCAGTACTTC.

In the case of this clonotype: The junction departs from the called germline gene at one end, perhaps through a read error. This chain's CDR3 is CASSDYGQFTDTQYF. The CDR3 DNA sequence: TGTGCTAGCAGCGACTATGGACAGTTCACAGATACGCAGTATTTT. The chain joins TRBV7-9 to TRBJ2-3; weak D call: TRBD1 (6 bases). Looked up from germline, CDR1 is SEHNR and CDR2 is FQNEAQ (reference sequence). The CDR3 contains 15 residues.

As for this clonotype: One base away lies a much larger clone, so this may be a sequencing read error. This chain links TRBV5-1 with TRBJ2-1; 11 nucleotides agree with TRBD2. The germline CDR1 and CDR2 sequences are SGHRS and YFSETQ. CDR3 length equals 18 residues. V was clipped by 2 bases and J by 4 bases; unmatched bases: 11. The CDR3 region is CASSFPSGGSTGYNEQFF. In nucleotides, the CDR3 is TGCGCCAGCAGCTTCCCTAGCGGGGGGTCTACAGGATACAATGAGCAGTTCTTC. Full variable domain (rest looked up from reference TRBV5-1 and TRBJ2-1): KAGVTQTPRYLIKTRGQQVTLSCSPISGHRSVSWYQQTPGQGLQFLFEYFSETQRNKGNFPGRFSGRQFSNSRSEMNVSTLELGDSALYLCASSFPSGGSTGYNEQFFGPGTRLTVL.

This clonotype occurred many times. The V and J genes are TRBV28 and TRBJ2-5; D is possibly TRBD1 (5 bases). The CDR3 has 13 amino acids. Trimming removed 5 bases at V and 7 bases at J, with 14 bases between. CDR1 and CDR2 (germline): MDHEN, SYDVKM. The chain's CDR3 is CASSDTGLGTQYF. As DNA, the CDR3 is TGTGCCAGCAGTGATACAGGTCTGGGGACCCAGTACTTC. Using reference TRBV28 and TRBJ2-5 for the parts outside the CDR3, the full variable domain is DVKVTQSSRYLVKRTGEKVFLECVQDMDHENMFWYRQDPGLGLRLIYFSYDVKMKEKGDIPEGYSVSREKKERFSLILESASTNQTSMYLCASSDTGLGTQYFGPGTRLLVL.

This clonotype is classed as medium-sized. V usage is TRBV20-1 and J usage is TRBJ2-3, with 8 bases fitting TRBD2. The V and J ends lost 6 bases and 6 bases, in that order; junction bases with no gene match: 8. From germline, CDR1 is DFQATT and CDR2 SNEGSKA (reference sequence). The CDR3 has 13 residues. CDR3 sequence reads: CSATAGVGDTQYF. The DNA for the CDR3 is TGCAGTGCGACAGCGGGAGTGGGGGATACGCAGTATTTT.

This clonotype was observed many times. J is TRBJ1-6 and V is TRBV7-6; no clear D. Germline loops: CDR1 SGHVS, CDR2 FNYEAQ. The CDR3 contains 14 residues. Trimming cost V 6 bases and J 9 bases, with 15 bases left between them. The CDR3 sequence is CASRQDGISSPLHF. The CDR3 bases are TGTGCCAGCAGACAAGACGGTATAAGTTCACCCCTCCACTTT.

A few counts support this clonotype. V and J are TRBV5-1 and TRBJ1-1, with D perhaps TRBD1 (5 bases). CDR1 is SGHRS, CDR2 YFSETQ, per germline. V was pared by 0 bases and J by 4 bases, with 10 bases between. The CDR3 has 14 residues. CDR3 DNA sequence: TGCGCCAGCAGCTTGGTGGCAGGGAGCACTGAAGCTTTCTTT. Translated, it gives CASSLVAGSTEAFF.

This clonotype was observed a handful of times. The chain joins TRBV7-2 to TRBJ1-5, with 10 bases lining up with TRBD1. CDR3 length: 14 residues. Germline CDR1 and CDR2: SGHTA and FQGNSA. V lost 4 bases and J lost 4; bases outside the gene matches: 1. CDR3 sequence reads: CASSSGQGNQPQHF. In DNA form, the CDR3 reads TGTGCCAGCAGCTCGGGACAGGGGAATCAGCCCCAGCATTTT.

Many counts were recorded for this clonotype. The chain uses TRBV28 and TRBJ2-1, with TRBD2 matching over 12 bases. Germline V gene data show CDR1 as MDHEN and CDR2 as SYDVKM. The CDR3 has 15 residues. V lost 7 bases to trimming and J lost 7 bases; unmatched junction nucleotides: 8. CDR3 bases: TGTGCCAGCACCAGACTAGCGGGAGTTGAGAATGAGCAGTTCTTC. It specifies CASTRLAGVENEQFF.

This clonotype was observed many times. The chain is built from TRBV5-1 and TRBJ2-2, with 10 bases fitting TRBD1. Germline V gives CDR1 SGHRS, CDR2 YFSETQ. CDR3 length equals 19 residues. V trimming: 3 bases; J trimming: 0 bases; junction bases outside the gene matches: 11. The CDR3 DNA follows: TGCGCCAGCAGCTCAAAACGGGACAGGGGACCCCCGAACACCGGGGAGCTGTTTTTT. Its translation: CASSSKRDRGPPNTGELFF.

The chain is built from TRBV29-1 and TRBJ1-1; tentative D call: TRBD1 (5 bases). CDR1 and CDR2 from the germline V gene are SQVTM and ANQGSEA. CDR3 size: 11 residues. Trimming took off 4 bases at V and 4 bases at J, with 7 bases between the two ends. DNA of the CDR3: TGCAGCGTTGGTGGGGGCACTGAAGCTTTCTTT. This gives the protein CSVGGGTEAFF.